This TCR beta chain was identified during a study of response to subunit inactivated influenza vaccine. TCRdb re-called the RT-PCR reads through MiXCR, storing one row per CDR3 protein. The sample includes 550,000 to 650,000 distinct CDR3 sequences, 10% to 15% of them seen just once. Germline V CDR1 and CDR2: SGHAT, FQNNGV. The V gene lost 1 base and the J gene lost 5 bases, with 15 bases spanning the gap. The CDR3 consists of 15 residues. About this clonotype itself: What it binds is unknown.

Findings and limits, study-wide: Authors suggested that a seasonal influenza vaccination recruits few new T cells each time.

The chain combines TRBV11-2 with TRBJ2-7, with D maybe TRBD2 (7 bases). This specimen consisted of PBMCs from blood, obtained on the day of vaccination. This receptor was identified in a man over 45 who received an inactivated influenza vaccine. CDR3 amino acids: CASSLGSVRGHEQYF. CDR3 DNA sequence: TGTGCCAGCAGCTTAGGCTCGGTGCGGGGGCACGAGCAGTACTTC.